This T cell receptor (beta chain) is drawn from a study of radiotherapy plus CTLA-4 blockade in lung cancer. The table came from immunoSEQ multiplex PCR; TCRdb's copy has only in-frame clones and leaves some out. The data hold 90,000 to 100,000 clones, with 85% to 90% observed a single time. V was pared by 4 bases and J by 1 base, with 6 bases between. This CDR3 region has 12 residues. Germline CDR1 is SGHDT and CDR2 is YYEEEE. Overall study findings and caveats: Among reported predictors of response, early blood T cell clone dynamics with interferon-beta performed best.

Concerning this clone: Its target is unknown.

The sample consisted of peripheral blood, taken from a patient treated with radiotherapy plus ipilimumab. This sequence originates from a human donor with non-small cell lung cancer that progressed on radiotherapy plus ipilimumab. The genes are TRBV5-6 and TRBJ2-7; D gene ambiguous. The CDR3 nucleotides read TGTGCCAGCAGCGCCGAATCCTACGAGCAGTACTTC. This codes for CASSAESYEQYF.